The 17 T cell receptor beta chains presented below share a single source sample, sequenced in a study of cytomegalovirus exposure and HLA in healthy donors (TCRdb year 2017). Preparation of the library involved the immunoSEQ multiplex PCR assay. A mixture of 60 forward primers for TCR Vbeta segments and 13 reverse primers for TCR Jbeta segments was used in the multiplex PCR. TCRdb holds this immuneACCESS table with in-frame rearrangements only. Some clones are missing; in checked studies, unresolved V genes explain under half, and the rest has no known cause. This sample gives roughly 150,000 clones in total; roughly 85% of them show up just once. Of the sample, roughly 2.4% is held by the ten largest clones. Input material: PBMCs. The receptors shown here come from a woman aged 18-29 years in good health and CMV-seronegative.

Here the CDR3 DNA reads TGTGCCAGCAGGGGTAGCGGGGGCCCTCTCGGTACGCAGTATTTT. It specifies CASRGSGGPLGTQYF. The chain has TRBV5-6 and TRBJ2-3; 9 bases are shared with TRBD2. V shed 5 bases, J shed 8 bases, and the junction held 12 bases outside the gene matches. The germline CDR1 and CDR2 sequences are SGHDT and YYEEEE. The length of the CDR3 is 15 residues.

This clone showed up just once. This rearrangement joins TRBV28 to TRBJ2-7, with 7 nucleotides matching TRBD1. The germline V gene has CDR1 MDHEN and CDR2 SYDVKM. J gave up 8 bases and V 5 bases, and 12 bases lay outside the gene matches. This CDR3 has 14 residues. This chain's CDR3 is CASSHGQEPVQQYF. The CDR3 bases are TGTGCCAGCAGTCACGGACAGGAACCCGTCCAGCAGTACTTC.

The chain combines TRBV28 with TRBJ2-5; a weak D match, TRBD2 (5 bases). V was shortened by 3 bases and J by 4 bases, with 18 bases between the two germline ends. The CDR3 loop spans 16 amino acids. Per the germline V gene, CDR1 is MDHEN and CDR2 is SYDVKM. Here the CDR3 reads CASSLVFRGAGETQYF. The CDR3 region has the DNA TGTGCCAGCAGTTTGGTGTTTAGAGGTGCGGGAGAGACCCAGTACTTC.

The CDR3 reads CASSVSGTPYNEQFF. CDR3 sequence (DNA): TGTGCCAGCAGTGTCAGCGGGACCCCATACAATGAGCAGTTCTTC. The chain employs TRBV6-4 and TRBJ2-1; TRBD2 aligns across 7 bases. The V and J ends lost 4 bases and 4 bases, in that order; junction bases with no gene match: 7. Germline V gives CDR1 MRHNA, CDR2 SNTAGT. CDR3 length: 15 residues.

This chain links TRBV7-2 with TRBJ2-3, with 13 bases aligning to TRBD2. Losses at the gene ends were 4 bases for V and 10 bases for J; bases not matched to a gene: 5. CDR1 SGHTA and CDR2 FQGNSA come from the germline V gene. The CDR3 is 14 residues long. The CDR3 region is CASSSTSGGPSQYF. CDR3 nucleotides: TGTGCCAGCAGCTCGACTAGCGGGGGGCCTTCGCAGTATTTT.

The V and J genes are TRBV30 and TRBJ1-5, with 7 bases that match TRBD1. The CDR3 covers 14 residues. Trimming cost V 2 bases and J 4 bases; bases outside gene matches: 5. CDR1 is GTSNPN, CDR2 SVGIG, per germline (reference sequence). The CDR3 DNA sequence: TGTGCCTGGAGTATCGGGGACAGTAATCAGCCCCAGCATTTT. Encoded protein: CAWSIGDSNQPQHF.

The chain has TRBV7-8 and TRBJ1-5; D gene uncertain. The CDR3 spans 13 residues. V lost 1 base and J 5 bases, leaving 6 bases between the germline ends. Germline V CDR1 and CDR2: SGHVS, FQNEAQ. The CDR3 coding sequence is TGTGCCAGCAGCTTAGGTCTATATCAGCCCCAGCATTTT. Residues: CASSLGLYQPQHF.

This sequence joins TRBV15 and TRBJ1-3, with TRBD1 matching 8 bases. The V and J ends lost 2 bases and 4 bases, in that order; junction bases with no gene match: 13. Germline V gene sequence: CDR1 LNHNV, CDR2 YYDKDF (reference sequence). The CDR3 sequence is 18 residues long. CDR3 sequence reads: CATSRRDLQGGLGNTIYF. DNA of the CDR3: TGTGCCACCAGCAGACGCGATTTACAGGGGGGCCTAGGAAACACCATATATTTT.

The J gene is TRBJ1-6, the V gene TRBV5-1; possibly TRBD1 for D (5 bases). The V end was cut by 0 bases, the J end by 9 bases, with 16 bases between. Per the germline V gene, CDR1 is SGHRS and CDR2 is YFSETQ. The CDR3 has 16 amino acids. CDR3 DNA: TGCGCCAGCAGCTTGGTCTCGGGGGGGGTTAGTTCACCCCTCCACTTT. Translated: CASSLVSGGVSSPLHF.

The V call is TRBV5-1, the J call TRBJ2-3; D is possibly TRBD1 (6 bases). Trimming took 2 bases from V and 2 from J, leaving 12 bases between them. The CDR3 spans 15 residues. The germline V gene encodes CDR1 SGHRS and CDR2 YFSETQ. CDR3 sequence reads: CASSFPGHNTDTQYF. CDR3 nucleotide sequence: TGCGCCAGCAGCTTCCCGGGACACAACACAGATACGCAGTATTTT.

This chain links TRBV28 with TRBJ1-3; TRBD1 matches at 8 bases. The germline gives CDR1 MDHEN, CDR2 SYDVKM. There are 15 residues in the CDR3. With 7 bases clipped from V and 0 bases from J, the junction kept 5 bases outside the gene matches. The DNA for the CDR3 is TGTGCCAGCATTGGACAGGGAATCTCTGGAAACACCATATATTTT. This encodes CASIGQGISGNTIYF.

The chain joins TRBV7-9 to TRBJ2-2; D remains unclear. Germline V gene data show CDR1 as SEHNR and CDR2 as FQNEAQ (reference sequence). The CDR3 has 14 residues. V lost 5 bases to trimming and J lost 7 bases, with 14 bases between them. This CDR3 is CASSPSRPGGELFF. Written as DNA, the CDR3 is TGTGCCAGCAGCCCCTCCAGGCCTGGCGGGGAGCTGTTTTTT. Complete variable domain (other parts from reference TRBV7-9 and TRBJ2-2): DTGVSQNPRHKITKRGQNVTFRCDPISEHNRLYWYRQTLGQGPEFLTYFQNEAQLEKSRLLSDRFSAERPKGSFSTLEIQRTEQGDSAMYLCASSPSRPGGELFFGEGSRLTVL.

Written as DNA, the CDR3 is TGTGCCAGCAGCTTAGCGGGATCCACCAACGAGCAGTACTTC. It translates to CASSLAGSTNEQYF. The gene calls are TRBV5-4 and TRBJ2-5; 7 bases map to TRBD2. The tail of the sequence fits TRBJ2-7 better, so the J call may be wrong. The V gene's germline CDR1 is SGHNT and CDR2 YYREEE (reference sequence). The CDR3 is made up of 14 amino acids.

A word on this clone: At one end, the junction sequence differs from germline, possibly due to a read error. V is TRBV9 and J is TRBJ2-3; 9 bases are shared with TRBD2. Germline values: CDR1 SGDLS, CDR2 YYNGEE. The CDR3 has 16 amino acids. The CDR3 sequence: CAGSVAASGVADTQYF. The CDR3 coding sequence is TGTGCCGGCAGCGTAGCAGCTAGCGGGGTAGCAGATACGCAGTATTTT.

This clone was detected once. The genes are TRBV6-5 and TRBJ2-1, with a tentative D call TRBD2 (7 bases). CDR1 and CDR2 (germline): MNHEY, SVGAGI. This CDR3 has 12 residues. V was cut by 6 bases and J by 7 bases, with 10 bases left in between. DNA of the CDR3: TGTGCCAGCAGCGAGGGGGGGAATGAGCAGTTCTTC. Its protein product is CASSEGGNEQFF.

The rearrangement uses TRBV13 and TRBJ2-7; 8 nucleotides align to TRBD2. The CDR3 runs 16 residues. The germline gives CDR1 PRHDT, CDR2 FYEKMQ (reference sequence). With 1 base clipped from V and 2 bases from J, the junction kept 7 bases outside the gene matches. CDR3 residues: CASSLDGLAGPYEQYF. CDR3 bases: TGTGCCAGCAGCTTAGATGGGCTAGCGGGTCCCTACGAGCAGTACTTC.

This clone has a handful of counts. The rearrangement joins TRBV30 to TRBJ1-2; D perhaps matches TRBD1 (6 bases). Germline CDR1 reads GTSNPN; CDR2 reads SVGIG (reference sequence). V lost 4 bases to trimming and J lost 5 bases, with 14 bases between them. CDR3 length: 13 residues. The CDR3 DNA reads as TGTGCCTGGACTGAGGGCAGGGGATATGGCTACACCTTC. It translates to CAWTEGRGYGYTF.